These 5 T cell receptor beta chains came from one sample sequenced in a study of T cells after yellow fever vaccination. Using its own MiXCR run on the 5' RACE reads, TCRdb lists one record per CDR3 protein. The sample holds fewer than 400,000 distinct CDR3 sequences, about 11% seen once. The sequencing used CD4+ T cells sorted from PBMCs, collected 45 days after the yellow fever booster vaccination. Every receptor here comes from a man between 18 and 35 years old who received the YFV17D yellow fever vaccine.

Ten or more counts support this clonotype. This chain joins TRBV6-5 and TRBJ2-5; 7 bases are shared with TRBD1. Germline V gene sequence: CDR1 MNHEY, CDR2 SVGAGI. This CDR3 is built from 12 residues. Unmatched junction bases numbered 6, after V lost 8 bases and J lost 6 bases. The CDR3: CASWNRGQTQYF. The CDR3 coding sequence is TGTGCCAGCTGGAACAGGGGCCAGACCCAGTACTTC.

This clonotype showed up just a few times. In nucleotides, the CDR3 is TGTGCCAGCGGTCCGGAGTCCGAGCAGTACTTC. Translating it yields CASGPESEQYF. The rearrangement uses TRBV2 and TRBJ2-7; D gene ambiguous. The germline V and J ends were trimmed by 8 bases and 6 bases, with 11 bases remaining between them. The germline CDR1 and CDR2 sequences are SNHLY and FYNNEI. The CDR3 runs to 11 residues.

The CDR3 DNA is TGCGCCAGCTACCCGGGACAGTGGAGCTCCTACAATGAGCAGTTCTTC. Protein sequence: CASYPGQWSSYNEQFF. This sequence joins TRBV5-1 and TRBJ2-1, with TRBD1 identical over 7 bases. V gave up 7 bases and J gave up 0 bases; unmatched junction bases: 10. The CDR3 totals 16 residues. Germline lookup yields CDR1 SGHRS and CDR2 YFSETQ.

This clonotype came up a few times. CDR3 sequence: CASSPVAGLTGELFF. The CDR3 bases are TGTGCCAGCAGCCCCGTAGCGGGTCTTACCGGGGAGCTGTTTTTT. The chain couples TRBV7-2 to TRBJ2-2, with 7 bases matching TRBD2. The CDR3 has 15 amino acids. CDR1 SGHTA and CDR2 FQGNSA come from the germline V gene. Losses at the gene ends were 5 bases for V and 5 bases for J; bases not matched to a gene: 8.

The table lists this clonotype with a few counts. This chain connects TRBV25-1 to TRBJ1-2; D not resolved. Germline CDR1 reads MGHDK; CDR2 reads SYGVNS. The germline V and J ends were trimmed by 6 bases and 4 bases, with 6 bases remaining between them. This CDR3 contains 11 residues. CDR3 nucleotides: TGTGCCAGCAGAGGAGGCTATGGCTACACCTTC. Its translation is CASRGGYGYTF.